This T cell receptor (beta chain) is drawn from a study of control samples from healthy donors and cancer patients. Repertoires were generated with immunoSEQ multiplex PCR, while TCRdb's copy carries only in-frame clones and drops some. This repertoire shows over 100,000 clones, more than 80% found once; its top ten account for 2% to 3%. The sequence was obtained from a man aged 40-55 years in good health. Sequencing was performed on blood.

CDR3 amino acids: CASSLLAEETQYF. As DNA, the CDR3 is TGCGCCAGCAGCTTGTTGGCAGAAGAGACCCAGTACTTC. The chain has TRBV5-1 and TRBJ2-5; no reliable D call. Germline V gene sequence: CDR1 SGHRS, CDR2 YFSETQ. The CDR3 contains 13 residues. Trimming pared 1 base from V and 3 bases from J, leaving 7 bases between.